This TCR beta chain was found in a study of T cell clones after liver transplantation. The repertoire was sequenced with immunoSEQ multiplex PCR; TCRdb's copy has only in-frame clones and lacks some. In the table there are about 74,000 clones, 80% of which are singletons. Germline CDR1 is SQVTM and CDR2 is ANQGSEA. V gave up 7 bases and J gave up 1 base, with 4 bases separating them. This CDR3 comprises 10 residues. A word on this clone: In the same sample, other DNA sequences code for this CDR3.

Sequencing was performed on CD4+ T cells from blood, taken before liver transplant. This sequence was found in a human donor who received a liver transplant. The chain joins TRBV29-1 to TRBJ1-1, with D unclear. CDR3: CSAQNTEAFF. CDR3 coding DNA: TGCAGCGCCCAGAACACTGAAGCTTTCTTT.